This T cell receptor beta chain was sequenced for a study of shared clonotypes between healthy human individuals. The authors ran the assay at deep level. Several immunoSEQ plates received, in even portions, the genomic DNA of each subset. Some clones are missing from TCRdb's copy, which holds only in-frame ones; the method was immunoSEQ multiplex PCR. The sample records 1.4 million or so clones, about 98.5% being singletons. CDR3 length: 16 amino acids. V was clipped by 0 bases and J by 1 base, with 12 bases between them. CDR1 and CDR2 (germline): MNHEY, SVGAGI. Healthy HIV-negative adults with no recent acute infections or vaccinations were recruited as donors. Remarks on this clone: Its specificity is unknown.

Overall study results and limits: In four donors, around 4.5% of naive CD4 clonotypes appeared in common.

Sequencing was carried out using naive CD4+ T cells sorted from blood. Subset denoted: CD45RA+ positively selected. The chain links TRBV6-5 to TRBJ1-1; D unresolved. The source of this sequence is a man aged 30-40 years in good health. The CDR3 loop is CASSYSSGPTNTEAFF. CDR3 DNA: TGTGCCAGCAGTTACTCGAGCGGTCCGACGAACACTGAAGCTTTCTTT.